A selection of T cell receptor beta chains follows, all from one sample in a study of T cell responses to AZD1222 COVID-19 vaccine. Produced via immunoSEQ multiplex PCR; TCRdb's table is partial and in-frame only. The sample has roughly 55,000 clones, about 90% seen once; the top ten hold under 2%. The material sequenced was peripheral blood, taken on day 0 of AZD1222 vaccination. The receptors derive from an adult in good health. Both conserved end residues are part of each CDR3. Each record gives: D gene, J gene, V gene, CDR3 DNA, CDR3 protein. The D gene is left open where the match is weak.

d_gene: TRBD1
j_gene: TRBJ2-2
v_gene: TRBV4-2
CDR3nt: TGTGCCAGCAGCCAGGGGACAGGGCGAACCGGGGAGCTGTTTTTT
CDR3aa: CASSQGTGRTGELFF

d_gene: -
j_gene: TRBJ1-1
v_gene: TRBV7-8
CDR3nt: TGTGCCAGCAGCTTAGCCGGGAACACTGAAGCTTTCTTT
CDR3aa: CASSLAGNTEAFF

d_gene: -
j_gene: TRBJ1-4
v_gene: TRBV2
CDR3nt: TGTGCCAGCAGGGGGGCACAGTTAAATGAAAAACTGTTTTTT
CDR3aa: CASRGAQLNEKLFF

d_gene: -
j_gene: TRBJ1-2
v_gene: TRBV27
CDR3nt: TGTGCCAGCAGTCCAAGTCGATTGGTGGGTGGCTACACCTTC
CDR3aa: CASSPSRLVGGYTF

d_gene: TRBD1
j_gene: TRBJ1-2
v_gene: TRBV3-1/TRBV3-2
CDR3nt: TGTGCCAGCAGCCGGGGACAGGGACCGTATGGCTACACCTTC
CDR3aa: CASSRGQGPYGYTF

d_gene: TRBD2
j_gene: TRBJ2-1
v_gene: TRBV5-1
CDR3nt: TGCGCCAGCAGCTTGCATCGGCCTAGCGGGGGGAGCTCCTACAATGAGCAGTTCTTC
CDR3aa: CASSLHRPSGGSSYNEQFF

d_gene: -
j_gene: TRBJ1-1
v_gene: TRBV27
CDR3nt: TGTGCCAGCAGTTTATTTGGGGAGTACACTGAAGCTTTCTTT
CDR3aa: CASSLFGEYTEAFF

d_gene: -
j_gene: TRBJ2-3
v_gene: TRBV5-1
CDR3nt: TGCGCCAGCAGCTTGGCGGTAGCGGCGAGCACAGATACGCAGTATTTT
CDR3aa: CASSLAVAASTDTQYF

d_gene: TRBD2
j_gene: TRBJ2-4
v_gene: TRBV28
CDR3nt: TGTGCCAGCAGAGGAAGTTCTAGCGGGAGGGCCAAAAACATTCAGTACTTC
CDR3aa: CASRGSSSGRAKNIQYF

d_gene: TRBD1
j_gene: TRBJ1-2
v_gene: TRBV23-1
CDR3nt: TGCGCCAGCAGTTCGGGACAGCCCAAACCCAACTATGGCTACACCTTC
CDR3aa: CASSSGQPKPNYGYTF

d_gene: -
j_gene: TRBJ1-1
v_gene: TRBV9
CDR3nt: TGTGCCAGCAGCGTAGGCCAGTCGAACACTGAAGCTTTCTTT
CDR3aa: CASSVGQSNTEAFF

d_gene: -
j_gene: TRBJ1-1
v_gene: TRBV19
CDR3nt: TGTGCCAGTAGTATCTCGGCGGGGCTGAACACTGAAGCTTTCTTT
CDR3aa: CASSISAGLNTEAFF

d_gene: TRBD2
j_gene: TRBJ2-1
v_gene: TRBV5-1
CDR3nt: TGCGCCAGCAGACCCACTAGCGGGAGAGGAAATGAGCAGTTCTTC
CDR3aa: CASRPTSGRGNEQFF

d_gene: TRBD2
j_gene: TRBJ2-1
v_gene: TRBV18
CDR3nt: TGTGCCAGCTCACCACCCGGTCTAGCGGGTCCTAACTTATACAATGAGCAGTTCTTC
CDR3aa: CASSPPGLAGPNLYNEQFF

d_gene: -
j_gene: TRBJ2-7
v_gene: TRBV29-1
CDR3nt: TGCAGCGTTCGAAGAGGGGATTACGAGCAGTACTTC
CDR3aa: CSVRRGDYEQYF